One and the same sample provided the 28 T cell receptor beta chains below, sequenced in a study of CD8+CD57+ T cells in acquired aplastic anemia. Genomic DNA acted as the template from which TCR beta VDJ combination and CDR3 sequence profiling were carried out. TCRdb re-called the reads with MiXCR, one entry per CDR3 protein. The sample holds 400,000 to 450,000 distinct CDR3 sequences, 55% to 70% seen once. Sequencing used sorted CD4+, CD8+, or CD8+CD57+ T cells (not recorded which) from PBMCs. These receptors were obtained from a human donor in good health, serving as a control.

The chain combines TRBV5-5 with TRBJ1-6, with D possibly TRBD1 on 5 matching bases. This CDR3 has 17 amino acids. Trimming pared 2 bases from V and 0 bases from J, leaving 12 bases between. Germline CDR1 and CDR2: SGHKS and YYEKEE (reference sequence). The CDR3 DNA follows: TGTGCCAGCAGCTTCAGAGCGGGGCTCTCCTATAATTCACCCCTCCACTTT. This gives the protein CASSFRAGLSYNSPLHF.

Note on this clonotype: The junction departs from germline at one end; a sequencing error may be responsible. The chain is built from TRBV9 and TRBJ2-7; perhaps TRBD2 as D (5 bases). Germline loops: CDR1 SGDLS, CDR2 YYNGEE. CDR3 size: 14 residues. This CDR3 is CASSVGPSAEETHF. The CDR3 coding sequence is TGTGCCAGCAGCGTAGGTCCGTCGGCGGAGGAGACCCACTTC.

This chain uses TRBV6-6 with TRBJ2-5, with 8 bases aligning to TRBD2. V was pared by 2 bases and J by 5 bases, with 7 bases of the junction left unmatched. This CDR3 has 15 residues. CDR1 and CDR2 from the germline V gene are MNHNY and SVGAGI (reference sequence). This CDR3 is CASSYKAGVEETQYF. CDR3 coding DNA: TGTGCCAGCAGTTACAAAGCGGGAGTGGAGGAGACCCAGTACTTC.

This clonotype showed up just once. As DNA, the CDR3 is TGTGCCATCAGTGACTGGGACAGCCTGGGCACCGGGGAGCTGTTTTTT. Protein sequence: CAISDWDSLGTGELFF. This chain connects TRBV10-3 to TRBJ2-2, with 7 bases lining up with TRBD1. J lost 4 bases, V lost 3 bases, and 8 bases had no gene match. The length of the CDR3 is 16 residues. Looked up from germline, CDR1 is ENHRY and CDR2 is SYGVKD.

This clonotype appeared many times. This chain links TRBV7-6 with TRBJ1-4, with D perhaps matching TRBD1 (5 bases). This CDR3 is 16 amino acids long. The germline V and J ends were trimmed by 3 bases and 3 bases, with 14 bases remaining between them. Germline V gene sequence: CDR1 SGHVS, CDR2 FNYEAQ. The CDR3, as DNA: TGTGCCAGCAGCTTCCTACAGGCCGGAGCTAATGAAAAACTGTTTTTT. As protein: CASSFLQAGANEKLFF.

In the case of this clonotype: The junction does not match germline at one end; this may be a read error. This chain connects TRBV7-3 to TRBJ2-5; D call uncertain. The CDR3 loop spans 14 amino acids. CDR1 SGHTA and CDR2 FQGTGA come from the germline V gene. The CDR3 here is CASSLGSALATQYF. CDR3 coding DNA: TGCGCCAGCAGCCTCGGGTCCGCACTTGCGACCCAGTACTTC.

The rearrangement links TRBV19 to TRBJ1-6; the D gene is possibly TRBD1 (5 bases). This CDR3 comprises 14 residues. Germline V gene sequence: CDR1 LNHDA, CDR2 SQIVND (reference sequence). V gave up 11 bases and J gave up 10 bases, with 21 bases separating them. The CDR3 sequence: CAWTTGPLDSPLHF. In nucleotides, the CDR3 is TGTGCCTGGACTACGGGACCATTAGACTCACCCCTCCACTTT. The complete variable domain, with remaining parts taken from reference TRBV19 and TRBJ1-6, reads DGGITQSPKYLFRKEGQNVTLSCEQNLNHDAMYWYRQDPGQGLRLIYYSQIVNDFQKGDIAEGYSVSREKKESFPLTVTSAQKNPTAFYLCAWTTGPLDSPLHFGNGTRLTVT.

Of note for this clonotype: It is likely a read error, because the conserved phenylalanine at the end of the CDR3 is missing. The limits of the CDR3 on the DNA are not certain, so only TCRdb's listed CDR3 is given. V usage is TRBV7-9 and J usage is TRBJ1-6. The length of the CDR3 is 13 amino acids, counting both ends. The germline V gene encodes CDR1 SEHNR and CDR2 FQNEAQ (reference sequence). The CDR3 region is CASSLVQGGPIIH.

This clonotype was observed a handful of times. Compared with germline, one end of the junction differs, possibly owing to a read error. This chain uses TRBV29-1 with TRBJ1-1; TRBD1 matches at 7 bases. Germline-derived CDR1 and CDR2 are SQVTM and ANQGSEA. CDR3 length: 13 amino acids. The CDR3 protein is CGVQQGGNTEASF. CDR3 DNA: TGCGGCGTGCAGCAGGGGGGGAACACTGAAGCTTCCTTT. The full variable domain, rest sourced from reference TRBV29-1 and TRBJ1-1, is SAVISQKPSRDICQRGTSLTIQCQVDSQVTMMFWYRQQPGQSLTLIATANQGSEATYESGFVIDKFPISRPNLTFSTLTVSNMSPEDSSIYLCGVQQGGNTEASFGQGTRLTVV.

This chain joins TRBV7-2 and TRBJ2-3; D gene uncertain. CDR3 length: 13 residues. V was shortened by 4 bases and J by 5 bases, with 10 bases between the two germline ends. Germline CDR1 is SGHTA and CDR2 is FQGNSA. The chain's CDR3 is CASSYDGVDTQYF. Here the CDR3 DNA reads TGTGCCAGCAGCTACGATGGGGTAGATACGCAGTATTTT.

In the case of this clonotype: A much larger clone differs by one base, so this may be a read error. This chain joins TRBV6-2 or TRBV6-3 and TRBJ1-2, with D hard to call. Germline V CDR1 and CDR2: MNHEY, SVGEGT. The CDR3 is 12 residues long. The CDR3 bases are TGTGCCATCAGTTATGGACCTTATGGCTACACCTTC. Amino acids: CAISYGPYGYTF.

This clonotype was seen just once. The J gene is TRBJ2-5, the V gene TRBV12-3 or TRBV12-4, with D tentatively TRBD2 (6 bases). V shed 3 bases and J shed 5 bases, with 10 bases lying between them. The CDR3 sequence is 13 residues long. This CDR3 is CASSLGGYETQYF. The CDR3 DNA is TGTGCCAGCAGTTTGGGGGGTTATGAGACCCAGTACTTC.

This clonotype was seen ten or more times. The V and J genes are TRBV30 and TRBJ2-7; 11 nucleotides align to TRBD2. Per germline, CDR1 GTSNPN and CDR2 SVGIG (reference sequence). This CDR3 spans 15 amino acids. V shed 0 bases and J 5 bases; nucleotides not matched to a gene: 6. The CDR3 DNA reads TGTGCCTGGAGTGTATCGCTAGCGGGGGGTAACGAGCAGTACTTC. It is translated as CAWSVSLAGGNEQYF.

The V call is TRBV7-9, the J call TRBJ2-7, with a possible D match to TRBD1 (6 bases). This CDR3 comprises 13 residues. Trimming pared 2 bases from V and 5 bases from J, leaving 10 bases between. Germline assignment: CDR1 SEHNR and CDR2 FQNEAQ (reference sequence). CDR3 bases: TGTGCCAGCAGCTTACAGGGGAAAAACGAGCAGTACTTC. It specifies CASSLQGKNEQYF. The variable domain in full, completed from reference TRBV7-9 and TRBJ2-7, reads DTGVSQNPRHKITKRGQNVTFRCDPISEHNRLYWYRQTLGQGPEFLTYFQNEAQLEKSRLLSDRFSAERPKGSFSTLEIQRTEQGDSAMYLCASSLQGKNEQYFGPGTRLTVT.

A single count supports this clonotype. Given the absence of the conserved phenylalanine or tryptophan at the CDR3 end, a read error is likely. The chain has TRBV29-1 and TRBJ1-2, with TRBD1 matching over 9 bases. The CDR3 has 12 residues. V lost 4 bases to trimming and J lost 4 bases; unmatched junction nucleotides: 1. CDR1 and CDR2 from the germline V gene are SQVTM and ANQGSEA. The DNA of the CDR3 is TGCAGCGTTGCGGGACAGGGCTATGGCTACACCGTC. It encodes CSVAGQGYGYTV.

About this clonotype: The junction departs from germline at one end; a sequencing error may be responsible. The V call is TRBV10-3, the J call TRBJ2-6, with D maybe TRBD2 (6 bases). Germline V gene lookup returns CDR1 ENHRY and CDR2 SYGVKD. The CDR3 loop spans 16 amino acids. CDR3 amino acids: CASSDHGVAGEDILTF. The CDR3 region has the DNA TGTGCCAGCAGTGACCACGGGGTAGCTGGGGAGGACATCCTGACTTTC.

This chain connects TRBV7-7 to TRBJ1-5, with a possible D match to TRBD1 (5 bases). Germline loops: CDR1 SSHAT, CDR2 FNYEAQ (reference sequence). V lost 7 bases, J lost 0 bases, and 19 bases lay in between. The CDR3 has 17 amino acids. Here the CDR3 reads CASIPAGGWLSNQPQHF. The CDR3 DNA follows: TGTGCCAGCATCCCTGCTGGGGGATGGCTTAGCAATCAGCCCCAGCATTTT.

The chain combines TRBV6-5 with TRBJ2-7, with D hard to call. The CDR3 is 15 amino acids. V was cut by 10 bases and J by 3 bases, with 22 bases left in between. Germline CDR1 MNHEY, CDR2 SVGAGI. The CDR3 bases are TGTGCCATAGGCGCCAGTGGGCAGGCTGGCTACGAGCAGTACTTC. Protein: CAIGASGQAGYEQYF.

Details on this clonotype: Lacking the conserved final phenylalanine or tryptophan, this CDR3 likely reflects a read error. Because the CDR3's place on the DNA is in doubt, the DNA is left out and the CDR3 is given as listed by TCRdb. This sequence joins TRBV2 and TRBJ2-7; TRBD1 was called by the table and not checked on the DNA. With termini counted, the CDR3 has 15 amino acids. Germline V CDR1 and CDR2: SNHLY, FYNNEI. The CDR3 protein is CASSERDSNAYTLGS.

The chain links TRBV7-2 to TRBJ1-5; D ambiguous. CDR1 SGHTA and CDR2 FQGNSA come from the germline V gene. This CDR3 region has 14 residues. V lost 5 bases, J lost 7 bases, and 15 bases lay in between. This chain's CDR3 is CASSPTESHQPQHF. The DNA of the CDR3 is TGTGCCAGCAGCCCAACAGAGAGTCACCAGCCCCAGCATTTT.

The sample holds many counts of this clonotype. The chain employs TRBV5-5 and TRBJ1-1, with 9 bases lining up with TRBD1. Losses at the gene ends were 6 bases for V and 3 bases for J; bases not matched to a gene: 15. Germline lookup yields CDR1 SGHKS and CDR2 YYEKEE (reference sequence). This CDR3 has 17 amino acids. CDR3 nucleotide sequence: TGTGCCAGCATCGAAGCGGACAGGGGCTGGTTGGACACTGAAGCTTTCTTT. Its protein product is CASIEADRGWLDTEAFF.

This clonotype was seen only once. This chain connects TRBV15 to TRBJ2-3, with 9 bases aligning to TRBD2. V trimming: 1 base; J trimming: 5 bases; junction bases outside the gene matches: 4. CDR3 size: 15 residues. Germline V gene data show CDR1 as LNHNV and CDR2 as YYDKDF (reference sequence). The CDR3 is CATSRGGRGGDTQYF. CDR3 nucleotide sequence: TGTGCCACCAGCAGAGGGGGGCGGGGGGGAGATACGCAGTATTTT.

About this clonotype: Its ends do not fully match the called genes, so a read error is possible. J is TRBJ2-7 and V is TRBV10-2, with D possibly called TRBD1 or TRBD2 (6 bases each). CDR3 length: 15 amino acids. The germline CDR1 and CDR2 sequences are WSHSY and SAAADI. The CDR3 sequence: CASSVAEQGNYGQYW. DNA of the CDR3: TGCGCCAGCAGCGTAGCGGAACAGGGAAACTACGGGCAGTACTGG.

With respect to this clonotype: The junction shows a germline mismatch at one end, possibly a read error. CDR3 sequence reads: CASSPGVGGSPHQF. The CDR3 DNA reads as TGTGCCAGCAGCCCCGGGGTAGGGGGATCACCCCACCAGTTT. The J gene is TRBJ1-6, the V gene TRBV7-2; a weak D match, TRBD1 (6 bases). Looked up from germline, CDR1 is SGHTA and CDR2 is FQGNSA. The CDR3 runs to 14 residues.

The chain links TRBV18 to TRBJ1-1, with a possible D match to TRBD1 (5 bases). Germline-derived CDR1 and CDR2 are KGHSH and LQKENI. V was shortened by 1 base and J by 4 bases, with 16 bases between the two germline ends. The CDR3 totals 16 residues. CDR3 sequence (DNA): TGTGCCAGCTCACCACTTAAGCTGGGGGAGGGCACTGAAGCTTTCTTT. It is translated as CASSPLKLGEGTEAFF. Based on the CDR3 plus reference TRBV18 and TRBJ1-1, the full variable domain is NAGVMQNPRHLVRRRGQEARLRCSPMKGHSHVYWYRQLPEEGLKFMVYLQKENIIDESGMPKERFSAEFPKEGPSILRIQQVVRGDSAAYFCASSPLKLGEGTEAFFGQGTRLTVV.

V and J are TRBV20-1 and TRBJ2-7; 11 bases are a match to TRBD2. J gave up 3 bases and V 5 bases, and 9 bases lay outside the gene matches. The CDR3 length is 15 residues. CDR1 and CDR2 from the germline V gene are DFQATT and SNEGSKA (reference sequence). DNA for the CDR3: TGCAGTGCTCATTTAGCGGGGGGGCGGGACTACGAGCAGTACTTC. Amino acid sequence: CSAHLAGGRDYEQYF.

The chain joins TRBV20-1 to TRBJ1-2, with 10 bases aligning to TRBD1. J was trimmed by 4 bases and V by 6 bases; bases with no gene match: 8. Germline CDR1 DFQATT, CDR2 SNEGSKA (reference sequence). The CDR3 extends over 14 amino acids. The CDR3 DNA follows: TGCAGTGCAAGGACAGGGGGACTCGGCTATGGCTACACCTTC. Its translation is CSARTGGLGYGYTF.

The chain uses TRBV29-1 and TRBJ1-2, with D perhaps matching TRBD1 (6 bases). Trimming removed 0 bases at V and 12 bases at J, with 11 bases between. CDR3 length: 11 residues. From germline, CDR1 is SQVTM and CDR2 ANQGSEA. CDR3 in DNA: TGCAGCGTTGAAGAGGGGGCCGGGCACACCTTC. Protein: CSVEEGAGHTF.